The 22 T cell receptor beta chains given below trace back to one sample, sequenced in a study of spatial heterogeneity in lung cancer (dated by TCRdb to the late 2010s). Results the study describes overall, beyond this receptor: The number of expanded intratumoral alpha and beta TCRs correlated with the tumor nonsynonymous mutation count.

The sample's time point label, in plain terms: sample taken at primary tumor resection. Library construction relied on 5' RACE. Sequencing was carried out with a NextSeq 500. Using fastp at Q25 and MiXCR, TCRdb reprocessed the public reads and kept productive beta chains. Rows are combined by CDR3 protein, so each entry shows the most common genes and DNA. The sample includes roughly 3,400 distinct CDR3 sequences, with 8% observed a single time. The ten largest clones capture approximately 9.9% of the sample. These TCRs are of unknown antigen specificity. Specimen: lung tumor tissue, collected at surgery. The receptors stem from a male donor with early-stage non-small cell lung cancer.

This clonotype was found once. The chain links TRBV7-2 to TRBJ1-4, with unresolved D. CDR3 size: 16 residues. V dropped 5 bases and J dropped 0 bases, with 13 bases sitting between them. CDR1 SGHTA and CDR2 FQGNSA come from the germline V gene. CDR3 loop: CASSRNPLATNEKLFF. CDR3 nucleotides: TGTGCCAGCAGCCGTAACCCGTTAGCAACTAATGAAAAACTGTTTTTT.

In its sample, this clonotype is medium-sized. The chain uses TRBV5-8 and TRBJ2-1; possible D gene TRBD2, 5 bases. Per germline, CDR1 SGHTS and CDR2 YDEGEE. Trimming cost V 0 bases and J 7 bases, with 11 bases left between them. CDR3 length: 14 amino acids. The CDR3 DNA reads TGTGCCAGCAGCTTGGGGTTTGGAGGAAATGAGCAGTTCTTC. It yields the protein CASSLGFGGNEQFF.

This clonotype ranks as medium-sized. The V call is TRBV3-1, the J call TRBJ2-5; 11 bases line up with TRBD1. J was trimmed by 4 bases and V by 6 bases; bases with no gene match: 10. There are 16 residues in the CDR3. Germline V gene data show CDR1 as LGHDT and CDR2 as YNNKEL (reference sequence). The CDR3 spells CASSTPGQGGSETQYF. CDR3 nucleotides: TGTGCCAGCAGTACACCGGGACAGGGGGGTTCAGAGACCCAGTACTTC.

This clonotype has a handful of counts. The rearrangement links TRBV12-3 or TRBV12-4 to TRBJ2-7; D gene uncertain. V dropped 2 bases and J dropped 2 bases, with 4 bases sitting between them. The CDR3 consists of 12 residues. CDR3 in amino acids: CASSLFPYEQYF. CDR3 bases: TGTGCCAGCAGTTTATTCCCCTACGAGCAGTACTTC.

Ten or more counts support this clonotype. The J gene is TRBJ2-2, the V gene TRBV30; TRBD2 aligns across 11 bases. The junction had 3 bases not matched to a gene; V was cut back by 5 bases and J by 10 bases. Germline V gene data show CDR1 as GTSNPN and CDR2 as SVGIG (reference sequence). The CDR3 consists of 12 residues. CDR3 DNA sequence: TGTGCCTGGGGGACTAGCGGAGAGGAGCTGTTTTTT. This codes for CAWGTSGEELFF.

This clonotype was seen a handful of times. This chain connects TRBV28 to TRBJ1-2; possibly TRBD1 for D (6 bases). CDR3 size: 12 residues. Trimming pared 10 bases from V and 1 base from J, leaving 10 bases between. Germline-derived CDR1 and CDR2 are MDHEN and SYDVKM. CDR3 nucleotides: TGTGCCATCGAGGGGGGTAACTATGGCTACACCTTC. It translates to CAIEGGNYGYTF.

The table lists this clonotype with a few counts. The rearrangement joins TRBV7-9 to TRBJ2-7; TRBD1 agrees at 11 bases. CDR1 and CDR2 (germline): SEHNR, FQNEAQ (reference sequence). J lost 4 bases, V lost 5 bases, and 1 base had no gene match. This CDR3 is built from 13 residues. The CDR3 nucleotides are TGTGCCAGCAGCGGGACAGGGGGATACGAGCAGTACTTC. It translates to CASSGTGGYEQYF.

Judged by abundance, this clonotype is medium-sized (0.01 to 0.1%). The rearrangement uses TRBV5-1 and TRBJ2-2, with TRBD2 matching 9 bases. Germline assignment: CDR1 SGHRS and CDR2 YFSETQ. With V trimmed by 3 bases and J by 5 bases, 8 bases remained unmatched. CDR3 size: 16 residues. The CDR3 region is CASSSSSGRGTGELFF. CDR3 sequence (DNA): TGCGCCAGCAGCTCAAGTAGCGGGAGAGGGACCGGGGAGCTGTTTTTT.

This clonotype has only a few counts. The chain combines TRBV27 with TRBJ1-2, with 9 bases fitting TRBD1. V was pared by 3 bases and J by 4 bases, with 6 bases of the junction left unmatched. There are 15 residues in the CDR3. Germline CDR1 MNHEY, CDR2 SMNVEV (reference sequence). CDR3 sequence: CASSLGQGSIYGYTF. For the CDR3, the DNA is TGTGCCAGCAGTTTGGGACAGGGCTCCATCTATGGCTACACCTTC.

This clonotype is deemed medium-sized (0.01 to 0.1%). J is TRBJ1-4 and V is TRBV28, with D perhaps matching TRBD1 (6 bases). Germline lookup yields CDR1 MDHEN and CDR2 SYDVKM. With 8 bases removed from V and 3 bases from J, the gap between germline ends came to 22 bases. CDR3 length: 17 amino acids. The CDR3: CASGFDTRRTANEKLFF. DNA of the CDR3: TGTGCCAGCGGATTCGATACTCGGAGGACAGCTAATGAAAAACTGTTTTTT.

This clonotype was seen at least ten times. This rearrangement joins TRBV6-5 to TRBJ2-3, with D possibly being TRBD2 (5 bases). In germline, CDR1 is MNHEY, CDR2 SVGAGI. The CDR3 length is 15 residues. Trimming stripped 7 bases from V and 1 base from J, with 15 bases between. The CDR3 sequence is CASTERVEGTDTQYF. CDR3 coding DNA: TGTGCCAGCACCGAGAGGGTGGAGGGCACAGATACGCAGTATTTT.

By sample fraction, this clonotype is medium-sized (0.01 to 0.1%). This chain links TRBV7-9 with TRBJ2-1; D uncertain. V was shortened by 5 bases and J by 5 bases, with 13 bases between the two germline ends. Per germline, CDR1 SEHNR and CDR2 FQNEAQ (reference sequence). This CDR3 has 14 residues. CDR3 coding DNA: TGTGCCAGCAGCCCCGCGGTCAATCACAATGAGCAGTTCTTC. Protein sequence: CASSPAVNHNEQFF.

The V call is TRBV7-9, the J call TRBJ2-7, with D possibly matching TRBD2 (5 bases). Trimming cost V 11 bases and J 2 bases, with 16 bases left between them. The CDR3 consists of 13 residues. Germline CDR1 SEHNR, CDR2 FQNEAQ (reference sequence). CDR3 region: CAVEGRETYEQYF. The CDR3 region has the DNA TGTGCCGTAGAAGGGAGAGAGACCTACGAGCAGTACTTC.

This clonotype qualifies as medium-sized (0.01 to 0.1%). The chain couples TRBV5-1 to TRBJ1-6; D is perhaps TRBD1 (6 bases). The CDR3 totals 12 residues. Between the trimmed V and J ends, which lost 4 bases and 14 bases, there was a span of 13 bases. Germline-derived CDR1 and CDR2 are SGHRS and YFSETQ. CDR3 loop: CASSPDQGTLHF. The CDR3 coding sequence is TGCGCCAGCAGCCCAGATCAGGGGACCCTCCACTTT.

In its sample, this clonotype ranks as medium-sized. The rearrangement joins TRBV11-3 to TRBJ2-1, with D possibly being TRBD2 (5 bases). With 1 base removed from V and 9 bases from J, the gap between germline ends came to 10 bases. Looked up from germline, CDR1 is SGHNT and CDR2 is YENEEA. CDR3 length: 13 amino acids. CDR3 coding DNA: TGTGCCAGCAGCTTAGGGATAGCGCGTGAGCAGTTCTTC. Translating it yields CASSLGIAREQFF.

This clonotype came up a few times. A read error may be the cause here, since a much bigger clone is one base away. The chain couples TRBV29-1 to TRBJ2-3; D uncertain. Trimming took 6 bases from V and 5 from J, leaving 12 bases between them. The CDR3 length is 12 residues. Germline values: CDR1 SQVTM, CDR2 ANQGSEA. The DNA of the CDR3 is TGCAGCGTCGATAGGGATGTAGATACGCAGTATTTT. It specifies CSVDRDVDTQYF.

This clonotype is medium-sized (0.01 to 0.1%) in the sample. The CDR3 protein is CASSTTGYEQYF. The CDR3 nucleotides read TGCGCCAGCAGCACGACAGGATACGAGCAGTACTTC. The rearrangement uses TRBV5-1 and TRBJ2-7, with D perhaps matching TRBD1 (6 bases). This CDR3 region has 12 residues. Germline V gives CDR1 SGHRS, CDR2 YFSETQ. The V end lost 4 bases, the J end lost 4 bases, and 9 bases lay between the germline ends.

In this sample, this clonotype is medium-sized. CDR3 loop: CASSRELNTEAFF. The CDR3 bases are TGTGCCAGCTCTCGAGAGTTGAACACTGAAGCTTTCTTT. This chain uses TRBV2 with TRBJ1-1; D is ambiguous. The CDR3 has 13 residues. Germline CDR1 is SNHLY and CDR2 is FYNNEI. The germline V and J ends were trimmed by 8 bases and 0 bases, with 10 bases remaining between them.

In this sample, this clonotype is medium-sized. This sequence joins TRBV20-1 and TRBJ2-1; D perhaps matches TRBD1 (5 bases). The germline gives CDR1 DFQATT, CDR2 SNEGSKA (reference sequence). Trimming left V 1 base short and J 2 bases short, with 9 bases between. CDR3 length: 14 residues. The CDR3 DNA is TGCAGTGCTAGAGGGGGCCGGACCTACAATGAGCAGTTCTTC. Amino acids: CSARGGRTYNEQFF.

This clonotype is medium-sized. The chain joins TRBV30 to TRBJ1-5; D perhaps matches TRBD1 (6 bases). CDR3 length equals 13 residues. CDR1 and CDR2 from the germline V gene are GTSNPN and SVGIG (reference sequence). Trimming stripped 7 bases from V and 1 base from J, with 11 bases between. The CDR3 DNA reads TGTGCCTTCTCTGGACAGAGCAATCAGCCCCAGCATTTT. Translating gives CAFSGQSNQPQHF.

In its sample, this clonotype ranks as medium-sized (0.01 to 0.1%). The V and J genes are TRBV10-2 and TRBJ2-1; 7 bases map to TRBD2. From germline, CDR1 is WSHSY and CDR2 SAAADI. V trimming: 6 bases; J trimming: 6 bases; junction bases outside the gene matches: 2. This CDR3 comprises 12 residues. DNA of the CDR3: TGCGCCAGCAGCGGGACTACCAATGAGCAGTTCTTC. Translation gives CASSGTTNEQFF.

This clonotype was seen repeatedly, ten times or more. This rearrangement joins TRBV6-2 or TRBV6-3 to TRBJ2-3; 11 nucleotides match TRBD2. Germline V gene sequence: CDR1 MNHEY, CDR2 SVGEGT. The CDR3 covers 22 residues. After removal of 0 bases from V and 2 bases from J, the junction contained 19 bases not matched to a gene. This chain's CDR3 is CASSYSTRGGAGTSGSTDTQYF. The CDR3 DNA sequence: TGTGCCAGCAGTTACTCGACAAGGGGCGGAGCCGGGACTAGCGGATCCACAGATACGCAGTATTTT.